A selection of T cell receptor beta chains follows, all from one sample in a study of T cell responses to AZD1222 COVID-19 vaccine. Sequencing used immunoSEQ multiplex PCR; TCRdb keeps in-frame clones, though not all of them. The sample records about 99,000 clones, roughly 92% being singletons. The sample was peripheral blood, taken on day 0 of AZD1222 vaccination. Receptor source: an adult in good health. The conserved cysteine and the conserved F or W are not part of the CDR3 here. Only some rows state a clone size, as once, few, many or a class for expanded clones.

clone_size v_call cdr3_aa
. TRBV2 ASSYTNEQF
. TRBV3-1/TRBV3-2 ASSRVGPGNYGYT
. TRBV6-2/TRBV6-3 ASSYSAVGYT
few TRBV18 ASSPDTSGGFNEKLF
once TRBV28 ASSFNRGFVEQY
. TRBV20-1 SASQGPGNTIY
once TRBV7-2 ASSNRDGYT
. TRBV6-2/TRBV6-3 ASSYRAGGREQY
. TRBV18 ASSPGTGGPLAKNIQY
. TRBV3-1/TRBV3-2 ASSQGMGSPLH
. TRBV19 ASSIGPGRPDTQY
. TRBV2 ASTPRRDGNTQY
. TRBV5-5 ASSLVSGRAGYEQF
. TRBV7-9 ASSSRLATSTDTQY
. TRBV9 ASSARTGNEKLF
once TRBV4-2 ASSQVQGKVINSPLH
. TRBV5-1 ASSTNTGVGNTEAF
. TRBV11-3 ASSRGAGSPYEQY
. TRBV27 ASSFLRGSPPSQETQY
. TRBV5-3 ARSSDRGGTEAF
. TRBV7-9 ASSLKAGHGNTIY
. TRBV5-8 ASSLGELGRGRAYEQY
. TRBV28 ASSLYGEGAEAF
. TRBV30 AWSIWTANYGYT
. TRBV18 ASSPPTGGYGYT
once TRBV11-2 ASSLDAVSYEQY
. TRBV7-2 ASSLAGQRGDTQY
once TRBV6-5 ASSRDREAF
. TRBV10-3 AISSGLTEAF
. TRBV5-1 ASSGGTGITYEQY
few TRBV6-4 ASSPGVGANVLT
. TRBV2 ASSEEAANQPQH
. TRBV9 ASSVEGEKLF
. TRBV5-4 ASSFSSEIHNEQF
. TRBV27 ASSRDRSNYGYT
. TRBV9 ASSPGLAGVYNEQF
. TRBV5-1 ASSQTGAYGYT
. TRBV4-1 ASSQGLGQGPGGYT
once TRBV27 ASRHGMGAIGEKLF
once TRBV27 ASRRQGNTKEQY
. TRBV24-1 ATSDSEFPNQPQH
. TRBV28 ASRTGESYNEQF
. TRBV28 ASSLTRGQPQH
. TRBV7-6 ASSLNAGSTDTQY
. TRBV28 ASDQRPGTGDYGYT
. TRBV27 ASSPLAGGPAGELF
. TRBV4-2 ASSQSHQGGGTDTQY
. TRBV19 ASSLTRGSGYT
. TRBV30 AWSPQGHQPQH
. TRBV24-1 ATSDPSGTSPDTQY
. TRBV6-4 ASSPQGGNYNEQF
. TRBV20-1 SAPHRGEQF
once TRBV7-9 ASSLLDNSPLH
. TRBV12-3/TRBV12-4 ASGLGSYT
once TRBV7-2 ASSPRVAGEAPY
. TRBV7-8 ASRLYSYNSPLH
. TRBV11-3 ASSPTRGGEKLF